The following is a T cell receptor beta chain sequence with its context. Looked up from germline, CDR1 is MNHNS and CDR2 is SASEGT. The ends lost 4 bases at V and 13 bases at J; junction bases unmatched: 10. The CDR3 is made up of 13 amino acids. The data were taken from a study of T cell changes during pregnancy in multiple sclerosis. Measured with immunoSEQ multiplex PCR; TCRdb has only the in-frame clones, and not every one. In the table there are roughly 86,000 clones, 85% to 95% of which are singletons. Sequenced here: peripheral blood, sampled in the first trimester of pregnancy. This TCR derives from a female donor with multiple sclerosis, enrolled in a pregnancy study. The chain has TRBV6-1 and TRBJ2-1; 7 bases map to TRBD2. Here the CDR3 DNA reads TGTGCCAGCAGTGTCCCCGGGGGGTTCGCTCAGTTCTTC. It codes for CASSVPGGFAQFF.